This TCR beta chain was identified during a study of blood T cell repertoires in COVID-19. At the level of the study: The origin of the acute and convalescent COVID-19 samples was the United States, Italy and Spain. T cells, B-cell-depleted T cells, or PBMCs provided the cDNA or gDNA that served as material.

In the study's own analysis: Estimated nucleated cell counts came from reference gene primer amplification. Here immunoSEQ multiplex PCR was the method, and the copy in TCRdb shows in-frame clones only, minus some. V, J and clone size derive from that table, while D and trimming were established from the DNA sequence. The profile shows over 200,000 clones, about 80% of them singletons. There are a few counts of this clone. Additional DNA sequences in this sample encode the identical CDR3. Germline V gene data show CDR1 as SGHNT and CDR2 as YENEEA. The CDR3 runs to 17 residues. V was pared by 3 bases and J by 3 bases, with 6 bases of the junction left unmatched.

This clonotype originated in a woman in her 40s with active or convalescent COVID-19. Sequencing was carried out using peripheral blood. This chain uses TRBV11-3 with TRBJ2-2; TRBD1 matches 11 bases. CDR3: CASSFGQGAGDTGELFF. The CDR3 nucleotides read TGTGCCAGCAGCTTTGGACAGGGGGCGGGGGACACCGGGGAGCTGTTTTTT. Looking up the rest from reference TRBV11-3 and TRBJ2-2 gives the full variable domain: EAGVVQSPRYKIIEKKQPVAFWCNPISGHNTLYWYLQNLGQGPELLIRYENEEAVDDSQLPKDRFSAERLKGVDSTLKIQPAELGDSAVYLCASSFGQGAGDTGELFFGEGSRLTVL.